These T cell receptor beta chains were read from a single sample in a study of T cell responses to AZD1222 COVID-19 vaccine. TCRdb's copy holds only in-frame clones and misses some; the assay was immunoSEQ multiplex PCR. The table records 90,000 to 120,000 clones, around nine tenths of them present only once. Sequenced here: peripheral blood, sampled 28 days after the second dose of the MenACWY control vaccine. The receptors originated from an adult who received the MenACWY meningococcal vaccine as a control. Both conserved end residues are trimmed from each CDR3.

v_gene,CDR3aa
TRBV10-3,AARDNSGNTIY
TRBV7-2,ASRPAGGRNTEAF
TRBV11-2,ASSLAGQTMNTEAF
TRBV2,ASSVQGPLQGYT
TRBV9,ASNVLGQGEAF
TRBV10-3,AISDGGQSGEQY
TRBV7-3,ASSSAFLTSVYTDTQY
TRBV19,ASSIGRGQPQH
TRBV7-9,ASSLSDRVGYGYT
TRBV3-1/TRBV3-2,ASSHPGQLYSGNTIY